This T cell receptor beta chain was captured by sequencing in a study of cytomegalovirus exposure and HLA in healthy donors. The approximately 120-subject validation cohort, separate from the roughly 700-subject first cohort, included the donors. Study conclusions and caveats: The classifier reportedly diagnosed cytomegalovirus status with high sensitivity and specificity. There were 150 or so TCR beta chains listed as cytomegalovirus-associated.

The repertoire was sequenced with immunoSEQ multiplex PCR; TCRdb's copy has only in-frame clones and lacks some. The sample contains 90,000 to 120,000 clones, nearly 97% of which appear only once. Germline assignment: CDR1 MDHEN and CDR2 SYDVKM. Trimming took 5 bases from V and 0 from J; bases not matched to a gene: 8. The CDR3 covers 16 residues. About this clone: The antigen remains undetermined.

The receptor comes from a woman aged 18-29 years in good health and CMV-seronegative. The chain links TRBV28 to TRBJ2-5; 8 nucleotides match TRBD1. The material sequenced was PBMCs. The CDR3 loop reads CASSTTGEEYQETQYF. The DNA of the CDR3 is TGTGCCAGCAGTACGACAGGGGAAGAGTACCAAGAGACCCAGTACTTC.